A single sample is the source of the 20 T cell receptor beta chains below, sequenced in a study of cytomegalovirus exposure and HLA in healthy donors. The PCR had 60 Vbeta and 13 Jbeta primers. The repertoire was sequenced with immunoSEQ multiplex PCR; TCRdb's copy has only in-frame clones and lacks some. The clone table shows 150,000 to 200,000 clones, with the ten largest holding approximately 0.82%. Material for sequencing was PBMCs. The receptors were sampled from a woman younger than 30 in good health and CMV-seropositive.

V gene TRBV7-2 combines with J gene TRBJ1-2; weak D call: TRBD1 (6 bases). Germline V lookup: CDR1 SGHTA, CDR2 FQGNSA. The CDR3 is 15 residues long. The V end was cut by 5 bases, the J end by 7 bases, with 20 bases between. The CDR3 sequence is CASSPLLQGVGGYTF. Here the CDR3 DNA reads TGTGCCAGCAGCCCCCTTTTACAGGGAGTTGGTGGCTACACCTTC.

The chain combines TRBV2 with TRBJ1-4, with TRBD1 matching over 8 bases. V lost 6 bases, J lost 0 bases, and 12 bases stayed unmatched. The CDR3 spans 18 residues. Germline assignment: CDR1 SNHLY and CDR2 FYNNEI. The CDR3 here is CASSSHRDRPSTNEKLFF. As DNA, the CDR3 is TGTGCCAGCAGCTCCCATCGGGACAGGCCGTCAACTAATGAAAAACTGTTTTTT.

V gene TRBV18 combines with J gene TRBJ2-3, with 7 bases lining up with TRBD1. Germline CDR1 KGHSH, CDR2 LQKENI. The CDR3 totals 16 residues. V was pared by 3 bases and J by 6 bases, with 12 bases of the junction left unmatched. CDR3 protein: CASSPRDSGPIDTQYF. DNA of the CDR3: TGTGCCAGCTCACCCCGGGACAGTGGCCCCATTGATACGCAGTATTTT.

V is TRBV6-6 and J is TRBJ2-7; TRBD2 matches at 7 bases. CDR3 size: 12 residues. The V gene's germline CDR1 is MNHNY and CDR2 SVGAGI (reference sequence). V shed 11 bases, J shed 7 bases, and the junction held 11 bases outside the gene matches. CDR3 DNA: TGTGCCGTCAGGGCGGGAGCGGGGGAGCAGTACTTC. This sequence encodes CAVRAGAGEQYF.

This chain uses TRBV29-1 with TRBJ1-4, with D possibly being TRBD1 (6 bases). Germline CDR1 and CDR2: SQVTM and ANQGSEA. V was trimmed by 4 bases and J by 7 bases, leaving 13 bases between them. This CDR3 has 13 residues. DNA of the CDR3: TGCAGCGTTGGGTACAGGGCGGGTGAAAAACTGTTTTTT. This gives the protein CSVGYRAGEKLFF.

The chain employs TRBV7-2 and TRBJ2-3; 13 positions match TRBD2. CDR1 and CDR2 (germline): SGHTA, FQGNSA. Trimming cost V 5 bases and J 3 bases; bases outside gene matches: 11. CDR3 length: 18 amino acids. CDR3 DNA sequence: TGTGCCAGCAGCCCTGGACTAGCGGGGGCCCCAAGGACAGATACGCAGTATTTT. Protein: CASSPGLAGAPRTDTQYF.

The chain has TRBV29-1 and TRBJ2-1, with D uncertain. V lost 1 base to trimming and J lost 0 bases, with 10 bases between them. The CDR3 runs to 15 residues. Germline assignment: CDR1 SQVTM and CDR2 ANQGSEA. CDR3 coding DNA: TGCAGCGTTGAAGGCTCCCGGAGCTCCTACAATGAGCAGTTCTTC. Translated: CSVEGSRSSYNEQFF.

The chain links TRBV18 to TRBJ1-2; D perhaps matches TRBD1 (6 bases). There are 16 residues in the CDR3. V was pared by 1 base and J by 8 bases, with 20 bases between. In germline, CDR1 is KGHSH, CDR2 LQKENI. In nucleotides, the CDR3 is TGTGCCAGCTCACCACAGCGTCAGGGGAATGGAAAGGGCTACACCTTC. Encoded protein: CASSPQRQGNGKGYTF.

The J gene is TRBJ1-2, the V gene TRBV18, with D possibly being TRBD1 (5 bases). This CDR3 spans 16 amino acids. V was pared by 1 base and J by 4 bases, with 16 bases between. From germline, CDR1 is KGHSH and CDR2 LQKENI. The CDR3 sequence: CASSPLQVGGGYGYTF. The CDR3 nucleotides read TGTGCCAGCTCACCACTACAGGTGGGCGGGGGCTATGGCTACACCTTC.

The chain joins TRBV5-4 to TRBJ2-1; 9 nucleotides agree with TRBD1. The CDR3 is 16 residues long. J was trimmed by 1 base and V by 4 bases; bases with no gene match: 6. Germline V gene lookup returns CDR1 SGHNT and CDR2 YYREEE (reference sequence). The CDR3 DNA sequence: TGTGCCAGCAGCCCCGGTGGACAGGGGTCCTACAATGAGCAGTTCTTC. It specifies CASSPGGQGSYNEQFF.

The CDR3 DNA is TGTGCCAGCAGCTTGGGGAGGGCTACTGGAAACACCATATATTTT. Its protein is CASSLGRATGNTIYF. The V gene is TRBV5-8, the J gene TRBJ1-3; D gene uncertain. CDR1 and CDR2 from the germline V gene are SGHTS and YDEGEE. Trimming took off 0 bases at V and 2 bases at J, with 9 bases between the two ends. CDR3 length: 15 residues. Complete variable domain (other parts from reference TRBV5-8 and TRBJ1-3): EAGVTQSPTHLIKTRGQQATLRCSPISGHTSVYWYQQALGLGLQFLLWYDEGEERNRGNFPPRFSGRQFPNYSSELNVNALELEDSALYLCASSLGRATGNTIYFGEGSWLTVV.

The V gene is TRBV27, the J gene TRBJ2-7, with D perhaps TRBD1 (5 bases). Trimming took off 7 bases at V and 3 bases at J, with 13 bases between the two ends. Germline V gene data show CDR1 as MNHEY and CDR2 as SMNVEV (reference sequence). This CDR3 region has 13 residues. The CDR3 here is CASKGQGHYEQYF. The CDR3 DNA reads as TGTGCCAGCAAAGGGCAGGGCCACTACGAGCAGTACTTC.

The chain carries TRBV7-9 and TRBJ2-7, with a weak D call TRBD2 (5 bases). Trimming took off 5 bases at V and 6 bases at J, with 17 bases between the two ends. Germline CDR1 reads SEHNR; CDR2 reads FQNEAQ (reference sequence). The CDR3 contains 14 residues. CDR3 in amino acids: CASSPREGSREQYF. CDR3 bases: TGTGCCAGCAGCCCGCGCGAAGGGAGTCGCGAGCAGTACTTC.

The rearrangement links TRBV19 to TRBJ1-3; 9 positions agree with TRBD1. The CDR3 runs 18 residues. Germline CDR1 is LNHDA and CDR2 is SQIVND (reference sequence). V was pared by 1 base and J by 2 bases, with 9 bases of the junction left unmatched. The CDR3, as DNA: TGTGCCAGTAGTATAGGCCACCGGGACAGGGACCCTGGAAACACCATATATTTT. Amino acids: CASSIGHRDRDPGNTIYF.

The rearrangement links TRBV9 to TRBJ2-1; 7 bases agree with TRBD1. The CDR3 spans 15 residues. V shed 1 base, J shed 4 bases, and the junction held 5 bases outside the gene matches. From germline, CDR1 is SGDLS and CDR2 YYNGEE. CDR3 region: CASSVRQGAYNEQFF. In nucleotides, the CDR3 is TGTGCCAGCAGCGTACGACAGGGCGCTTACAATGAGCAGTTCTTC. Combining the CDR3 with reference TRBV9 and TRBJ2-1 gives the whole variable domain DSGVTQTPKHLITATGQRVTLRCSPRSGDLSVYWYQQSLDQGLQFLIQYYNGEERAKGNILERFSAQQFPDLHSELNLSSLELGDSALYFCASSVRQGAYNEQFFGPGTRLTVL.

The chain uses TRBV18 and TRBJ2-1; 8 positions match TRBD1. J gave up 7 bases and V 4 bases, and 6 bases lay outside the gene matches. This CDR3 has 14 residues. Germline V gives CDR1 KGHSH, CDR2 LQKENI. Here the CDR3 reads CASSRAGGGNEQFF. CDR3 DNA: TGTGCCAGCTCACGGGCAGGGGGCGGAAATGAGCAGTTCTTC.

The chain uses TRBV2 and TRBJ1-3; D gene unclear. Trimming removed 6 bases from V and 2 bases from J, with 8 bases in between. Per germline, CDR1 SNHLY and CDR2 FYNNEI. The CDR3 extends over 13 amino acids. CDR3 residues: CASRRAAGNTIYF. The CDR3 DNA reads TGTGCCAGCAGGAGGGCAGCTGGAAACACCATATATTTT.

The chain combines TRBV6-1 with TRBJ1-1; D unresolved. The ends were cut back, 3 bases at V and 1 base at J, with 6 bases in the middle. Per germline, CDR1 MNHNS and CDR2 SASEGT. CDR3 length: 13 amino acids. Here the CDR3 DNA reads TGTGCCAGCAGTGAGGAGGAGAACACTGAAGCTTTCTTT. Translating it yields CASSEEENTEAFF.

This chain connects TRBV4-3 to TRBJ2-3; 7 bases fit TRBD1. The J segment lost 0 bases and the V segment lost 6 bases, leaving 3 bases of the junction unmatched. The germline CDR1 and CDR2 sequences are LGHNA and YSLEER. The CDR3 is 14 residues long. CDR3 sequence reads: CASRQGSSTDTQYF. CDR3 DNA sequence: TGCGCCAGCAGACAGGGGTCCAGCACAGATACGCAGTATTTT.

The J gene is TRBJ2-7, the V gene TRBV4-1; 8 bases fit TRBD1. CDR1 and CDR2 from the germline V gene are MGHRA and YSYEKL. This CDR3 region has 14 residues. J gave up 3 bases and V 5 bases, and 6 bases lay outside the gene matches. CDR3 sequence: CASSGQGNLYEQYF. Written as DNA, the CDR3 is TGCGCCAGCAGCGGACAGGGAAATCTCTACGAGCAGTACTTC.